These T cell receptor beta chains were read from a single sample in a study of shared T cell receptors in the human thymus. Libraries were prepared by immunoSEQ multiplex PCR; TCRdb keeps only in-frame clonotypes and omits some of them. Of 600,000 or so clones listed, 87% are singletons. The sample was also reused in another study, on human thymus T cells.

Sequencing was done on a sample of thymocytes. The receptors shown here come from a boy less than two years old with a congenital heart defect. CDR3s include the opening cysteine and the closing phenylalanine or tryptophan. A D gene is named only where the DNA matches it firmly. Clone size is shown for a subset of rows, as once, few, many or a class of expanded clone.

V gene: TRBV28; J gene: TRBJ1-1; clone size: NA; D gene: NA; CDR3 DNA: TGTGCCAGCAGTACAAAGGAGACTGAAGCTTTCTTT; CDR3 protein: CASSTKETEAFF
V gene: TRBV7-2; J gene: TRBJ2-3; clone size: NA; D gene: TRBD2; CDR3 DNA: TGTGCCAGCAGCCAACATTTATACGCGGGACTAGCGGGAACAGATACGCAGTATTTT; CDR3 protein: CASSQHLYAGLAGTDTQYF
V gene: TRBV9; J gene: TRBJ2-3; clone size: NA; D gene: TRBD2; CDR3 DNA: TGTGCCAGCAGCGTTTACCCTAGCGGGGCAAGCACAGATACGCAGTATTTT; CDR3 protein: CASSVYPSGASTDTQYF
V gene: TRBV4-3; J gene: TRBJ1-1; clone size: NA; D gene: TRBD1; CDR3 DNA: TGCGCCAGCCCCCTGACAGGGGGCACTGAAGCTTTCTTT; CDR3 protein: CASPLTGGTEAFF
V gene: TRBV28; J gene: TRBJ1-5; clone size: NA; D gene: NA; CDR3 DNA: TGTGCCAGCAGTTCACAGGTACAGCCCCAGCATTTT; CDR3 protein: CASSSQVQPQHF
V gene: TRBV6-1; J gene: TRBJ1-2; clone size: NA; D gene: NA; CDR3 DNA: TGTGCCAGCACGGGGGGACCGACTAACTATGGCTACACCTTC; CDR3 protein: CASTGGPTNYGYTF
V gene: TRBV14; J gene: TRBJ1-2; clone size: NA; D gene: TRBD1; CDR3 DNA: TGTGCCAGCAGCCTGACAGGGGGCAGAAGGAATGGCTACACCTTC; CDR3 protein: CASSLTGGRRNGYTF
V gene: TRBV28; J gene: TRBJ1-1; clone size: NA; D gene: NA; CDR3 DNA: TGTGCCAGCAGGAGGTGGCAGATGAACACTGAAGCTTTCTTT; CDR3 protein: CASRRWQMNTEAFF
V gene: TRBV10-3; J gene: TRBJ2-1; clone size: few; D gene: TRBD2; CDR3 DNA: TGTGCCATCAGTGGAATAGCGGGGGGAAATGAGCAGTTCTTC; CDR3 protein: CAISGIAGGNEQFF
V gene: TRBV29-1; J gene: TRBJ1-1; clone size: NA; D gene: TRBD1; CDR3 DNA: TGCAGCGTTCGACAGGGGGAAACTGAAGCTTTCTTT; CDR3 protein: CSVRQGETEAFF
V gene: TRBV9; J gene: TRBJ2-7; clone size: NA; D gene: NA; CDR3 DNA: TGTGCCAGCAGCGTACTTGCTACGTCTTTATCGTACGAGCAGTACTTC; CDR3 protein: CASSVLATSLSYEQYF
V gene: TRBV30; J gene: TRBJ1-2; clone size: NA; D gene: NA; CDR3 DNA: TGTGCCTGGCTAGGAGGCTATGGCTACACCTTC; CDR3 protein: CAWLGGYGYTF
V gene: TRBV4-3; J gene: TRBJ1-2; clone size: NA; D gene: TRBD1; CDR3 DNA: TGCGCCAGCAGCCAGCCGGGACAGGTGGACCATGGCTACACCTTC; CDR3 protein: CASSQPGQVDHGYTF
V gene: TRBV9; J gene: TRBJ2-1; clone size: NA; D gene: NA; CDR3 DNA: TGTGCCAGCAGAGACGCTAGCGATCAGAACAATGAGCAGTTCTTC; CDR3 protein: CASRDASDQNNEQFF
V gene: TRBV28; J gene: TRBJ2-4; clone size: NA; D gene: TRBD1; CDR3 DNA: TGTGCCAGCAGGAACAATGACAGGGAAGCCAAAAACATTCAGTACTTC; CDR3 protein: CASRNNDREAKNIQYF
V gene: TRBV18; J gene: TRBJ2-7; clone size: few; D gene: TRBD1; CDR3 DNA: TGTGCCAGCTCACCGGGACAGGGGTCCTACGAGCAGTACTTC; CDR3 protein: CASSPGQGSYEQYF
V gene: TRBV5-4; J gene: TRBJ2-1; clone size: NA; D gene: NA; CDR3 DNA: TGTGCCAGCAGCTTAGACCGTCTAGCTCGCAATGAGCAGTTCTTC; CDR3 protein: CASSLDRLARNEQFF
V gene: TRBV14; J gene: TRBJ1-1; clone size: NA; D gene: NA; CDR3 DNA: TGTGCCAGCAGCTACCACGGAAAATTAAGAGGCACTGAAGCTTTCTTT; CDR3 protein: CASSYHGKLRGTEAFF
V gene: TRBV27; J gene: TRBJ1-5; clone size: NA; D gene: NA; CDR3 DNA: TGTGCCAGCAGTCTTGGACAATCCGAACAGCCCCAGCATTTT; CDR3 protein: CASSLGQSEQPQHF
V gene: TRBV19; J gene: TRBJ2-3; clone size: few; D gene: TRBD1; CDR3 DNA: TGTGCCAGTAGTATGGGACAGAAAGATACGCAGTATTTT; CDR3 protein: CASSMGQKDTQYF
V gene: TRBV5-1; J gene: TRBJ2-7; clone size: NA; D gene: NA; CDR3 DNA: TGCGCCAGCAGCTTGTATGGACTGGATCTGCTCTACGAGCAGTACTTC; CDR3 protein: CASSLYGLDLLYEQYF
V gene: TRBV19; J gene: TRBJ1-4; clone size: few; D gene: TRBD1; CDR3 DNA: TGTGCCAGTAGTGCGGGGACAGGGGGAATTAATGAAAAACTGTTTTTT; CDR3 protein: CASSAGTGGINEKLFF
V gene: TRBV14; J gene: TRBJ2-3; clone size: NA; D gene: NA; CDR3 DNA: TGTGCCAGCAGCCAAGTATATTGGCTAGCACCGGATACGCAGTATTTT; CDR3 protein: CASSQVYWLAPDTQYF
V gene: TRBV5-6; J gene: TRBJ1-1; clone size: NA; D gene: TRBD1; CDR3 DNA: TGTGCCAGCAGCTTGGAGGACAGGTCGGGGACTGAAGCTTTCTTT; CDR3 protein: CASSLEDRSGTEAFF
V gene: TRBV5-1; J gene: TRBJ1-6; clone size: NA; D gene: TRBD1; CDR3 DNA: TGCGCCAGCAGCCCCACGGGACAGGGGGCCGATTCACCCCTCCACTTT; CDR3 protein: CASSPTGQGADSPLHF
V gene: TRBV28; J gene: TRBJ2-3; clone size: NA; D gene: NA; CDR3 DNA: TGTGCCAGCAGTTTACAGAGACTAGTTGTTGCCTTCGCAGATACGCAGTATTTT; CDR3 protein: CASSLQRLVVAFADTQYF
V gene: TRBV16; J gene: TRBJ1-1; clone size: NA; D gene: NA; CDR3 DNA: TGTGCCAGCAGCCCCAGGGGAAGGACTGAAGCTTTCTTT; CDR3 protein: CASSPRGRTEAFF
V gene: TRBV6-4; J gene: TRBJ2-2; clone size: NA; D gene: NA; CDR3 DNA: TGTGCCAGCAGTGACCTCCCCGGAGGGGTAGCCGCCGGGGAGCTGTTTTTT; CDR3 protein: CASSDLPGGVAAGELFF
V gene: TRBV10-2; J gene: TRBJ2-1; clone size: NA; D gene: NA; CDR3 DNA: TGCGCCAGCAGTGAATGGCGACCAGGGGACCCCAATGAGCAGTTCTTC; CDR3 protein: CASSEWRPGDPNEQFF
V gene: TRBV6-5; J gene: TRBJ2-2; clone size: NA; D gene: NA; CDR3 DNA: TGTGCCAGCAGTTCAAAAACCGGGGAGCTGTTTTTT; CDR3 protein: CASSSKTGELFF
V gene: TRBV27; J gene: TRBJ1-2; clone size: NA; D gene: TRBD1; CDR3 DNA: TGTGCCAGCAGACGACAGGGCTCCGGACTAACTATGGCGTTCGTAGGTGGCTACACCTTC; CDR3 protein: CASRRQGSGLTMAFVGGYTF
V gene: TRBV19; J gene: TRBJ1-1; clone size: NA; D gene: TRBD1; CDR3 DNA: TGTGCCACCGCGGCGGACAGGGGGTATTGGGTTCACGGGTCGAACACTGAAGCTTTCTTT; CDR3 protein: CATAADRGYWVHGSNTEAFF
V gene: TRBV7-2; J gene: TRBJ2-7; clone size: NA; D gene: TRBD1; CDR3 DNA: TGTGCCAGCAGCTCGGAGGACAGGGAAAACGAGCAGTACTTC; CDR3 protein: CASSSEDRENEQYF
V gene: TRBV19; J gene: TRBJ2-2; clone size: few; D gene: NA; CDR3 DNA: TGTGCCAGTAGTTGGGGGATACCGACAGGCGGTTCTCACGGGGAGCTGTTTTTT; CDR3 protein: CASSWGIPTGGSHGELFF
V gene: TRBV9; J gene: TRBJ2-2; clone size: NA; D gene: TRBD1; CDR3 DNA: TGTGCCAGCAGCGTCAAGACAGGGGAAGACACCGGGGAGCTGTTTTTT; CDR3 protein: CASSVKTGEDTGELFF
V gene: TRBV10-1; J gene: TRBJ2-4; clone size: once; D gene: TRBD2; CDR3 DNA: TGCGCCAGCAGTGATTCGGGGACTAGCGGGATTGACATTCAGTACTTC; CDR3 protein: CASSDSGTSGIDIQYF
V gene: TRBV4-1; J gene: TRBJ1-1; clone size: NA; D gene: TRBD1; CDR3 DNA: TGCGCCAGCGGGACAGCGAACACTGAAGCTTTCTTT; CDR3 protein: CASGTANTEAFF
V gene: TRBV5-6; J gene: TRBJ2-5; clone size: NA; D gene: TRBD1; CDR3 DNA: TGTGCCAGCAGCTGTGGGACAGCCAACCAAGAGACCCAGTACTTC; CDR3 protein: CASSCGTANQETQYF
V gene: TRBV28; J gene: TRBJ1-5; clone size: NA; D gene: NA; CDR3 DNA: TGTGCCAGCTGCGTCGCGGACCAGGGGAAGGGCAATCAGCCCCAGCATTTT; CDR3 protein: CASCVADQGKGNQPQHF
V gene: TRBV25-1; J gene: TRBJ1-1; clone size: NA; D gene: NA; CDR3 DNA: TGTGCCAGCAGCCAACTTGACAGGAACACTGAAGCTTTCTTT; CDR3 protein: CASSQLDRNTEAFF
V gene: TRBV4-3; J gene: TRBJ1-1; clone size: NA; D gene: NA; CDR3 DNA: TGCGCCAGCAGCCAAGATGTGGCGGGGGGCACTGAAGCTTTCTTT; CDR3 protein: CASSQDVAGGTEAFF
V gene: TRBV5-6; J gene: TRBJ2-7; clone size: NA; D gene: TRBD1; CDR3 DNA: TGTGCCAGCAGCTTGGATGGGACAGGACCCAACTACGAGCAGTACTTC; CDR3 protein: CASSLDGTGPNYEQYF
V gene: TRBV15; J gene: TRBJ1-5; clone size: NA; D gene: NA; CDR3 DNA: TGTGCCACCAGCAGAGATCCACAGGGTCGGGGTCAGCCCCAGCATTTT; CDR3 protein: CATSRDPQGRGQPQHF
V gene: TRBV7-9; J gene: TRBJ1-3; clone size: NA; D gene: NA; CDR3 DNA: TGTGCCAGATCGGGGGGCCCCTCTGGAAACACCATATATTTT; CDR3 protein: CARSGGPSGNTIYF
V gene: TRBV18; J gene: TRBJ1-2; clone size: NA; D gene: NA; CDR3 DNA: TGTGCCAGCTCACGAGTCTCAGGACTAAGCTATGGCTACACCTTC; CDR3 protein: CASSRVSGLSYGYTF
V gene: TRBV30; J gene: TRBJ1-1; clone size: NA; D gene: TRBD1; CDR3 DNA: TGTGCCTGGAGTCCGGGACAGAGGGCTTTCTTT; CDR3 protein: CAWSPGQRAFF
V gene: TRBV4-3; J gene: TRBJ2-2; clone size: NA; D gene: TRBD1; CDR3 DNA: TGCGCCAGCAGCCAGGGACAGGGGATGAACACCGGGGAGCTGTTTTTT; CDR3 protein: CASSQGQGMNTGELFF
V gene: TRBV5-1; J gene: TRBJ2-6; clone size: NA; D gene: NA; CDR3 DNA: TGCGCCAGCAGCTTTTACGGGACTGGGGCCAACGTCCTGACTTTC; CDR3 protein: CASSFYGTGANVLTF
V gene: TRBV28; J gene: TRBJ1-6; clone size: NA; D gene: NA; CDR3 DNA: TGTGCCAGCAGTTTATGCAGGGGCTATAATTCCCCCCTCCACTTT; CDR3 protein: CASSLCRGYNSPLHF
V gene: TRBV27; J gene: TRBJ2-1; clone size: NA; D gene: TRBD2; CDR3 DNA: TGTGCCAGCAGTCCGACTAGCGGGATGGTCAATGAGCAGTTCTTC; CDR3 protein: CASSPTSGMVNEQFF
V gene: TRBV27; J gene: TRBJ2-7; clone size: NA; D gene: TRBD1; CDR3 DNA: TGTGCCAGCAGCTTTAATCCCCGGGACAGGGTCCACGAGCAGTACTTC; CDR3 protein: CASSFNPRDRVHEQYF
V gene: TRBV25-1; J gene: TRBJ1-5; clone size: NA; D gene: NA; CDR3 DNA: TGTGCCAGCGGATCAGGGAATCAGCCCCAGCATTTT; CDR3 protein: CASGSGNQPQHF
V gene: TRBV30; J gene: TRBJ2-3; clone size: NA; D gene: TRBD2; CDR3 DNA: TGTGCCTGGAGTTCCGGTGGGGGGGGGACCTTGATTGCAGATACGCAGTATTTT; CDR3 protein: CAWSSGGGGTLIADTQYF
V gene: TRBV5-1; J gene: TRBJ1-1; clone size: NA; D gene: TRBD1; CDR3 DNA: TGCGCCAGCAGCTCCAGCCCGAGACGGGACAGGGAGGGGTGCCCTGAAGCTTTCTTT; CDR3 protein: CASSSSPRRDREGCPEAFF
V gene: TRBV11-3; J gene: TRBJ2-7; clone size: once; D gene: NA; CDR3 DNA: TGTGCCAGCAGCTTAGGGACGGGAACCTACGAGCAGTACTTC; CDR3 protein: CASSLGTGTYEQYF